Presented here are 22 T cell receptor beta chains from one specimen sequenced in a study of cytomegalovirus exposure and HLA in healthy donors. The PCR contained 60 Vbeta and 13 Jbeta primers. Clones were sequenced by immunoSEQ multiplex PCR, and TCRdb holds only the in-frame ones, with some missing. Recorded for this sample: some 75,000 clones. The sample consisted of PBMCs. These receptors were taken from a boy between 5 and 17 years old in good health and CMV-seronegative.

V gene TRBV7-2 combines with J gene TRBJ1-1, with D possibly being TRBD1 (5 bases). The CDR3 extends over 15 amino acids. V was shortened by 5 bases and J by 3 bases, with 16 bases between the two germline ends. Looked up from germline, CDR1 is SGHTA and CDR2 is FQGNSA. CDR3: CASSGPIAGHTEAFF. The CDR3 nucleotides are TGTGCCAGCAGCGGTCCGATCGCAGGGCACACTGAAGCTTTCTTT.

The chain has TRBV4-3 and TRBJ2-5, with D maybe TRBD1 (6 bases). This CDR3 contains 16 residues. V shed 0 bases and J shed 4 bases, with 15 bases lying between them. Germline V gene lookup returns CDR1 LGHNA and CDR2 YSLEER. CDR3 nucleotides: TGCGCCAGCAGCCAAGATGGTGGGGCAGGGGCAGAGACCCAGTACTTC. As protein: CASSQDGGAGAETQYF.

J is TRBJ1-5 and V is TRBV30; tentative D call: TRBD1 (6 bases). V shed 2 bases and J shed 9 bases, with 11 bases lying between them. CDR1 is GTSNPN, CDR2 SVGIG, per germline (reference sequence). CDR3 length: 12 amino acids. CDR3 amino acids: CAWSTQGGPQHF. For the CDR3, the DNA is TGTGCCTGGAGTACCCAAGGGGGGCCCCAGCATTTT.

Here the CDR3 reads CASSFGVYNEQFF. For the CDR3, the DNA is TGTGCCAGCAGTTTCGGGGTTTACAATGAGCAGTTCTTC. The chain employs TRBV27 and TRBJ2-1, with D maybe TRBD2 (5 bases). The ends were cut back, 3 bases at V and 4 bases at J, with 7 bases in the middle. The CDR3 sequence is 13 residues long. The germline gives CDR1 MNHEY, CDR2 SMNVEV (reference sequence).

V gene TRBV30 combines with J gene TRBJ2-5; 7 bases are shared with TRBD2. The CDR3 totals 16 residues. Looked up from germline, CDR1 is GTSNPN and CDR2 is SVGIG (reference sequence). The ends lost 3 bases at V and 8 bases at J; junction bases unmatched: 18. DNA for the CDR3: TGTGCCTGGAGCACATCCGGCGGACTAGAAAGAGATACCCAGTACTTC. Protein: CAWSTSGGLERDTQYF.

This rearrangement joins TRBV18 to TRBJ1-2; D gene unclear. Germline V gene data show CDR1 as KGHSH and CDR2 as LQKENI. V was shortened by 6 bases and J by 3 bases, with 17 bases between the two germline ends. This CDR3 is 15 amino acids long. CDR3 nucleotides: TGTGCCAGCTCCCCAGAGGCCGACGGGGACTATGGCTACACCTTC. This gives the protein CASSPEADGDYGYTF.

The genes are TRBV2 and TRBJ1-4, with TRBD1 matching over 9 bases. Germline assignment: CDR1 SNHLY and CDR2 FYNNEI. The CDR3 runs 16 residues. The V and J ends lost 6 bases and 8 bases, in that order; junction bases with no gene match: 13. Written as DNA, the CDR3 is TGTGCCAGCAGGAGACAGGGGGTAGTGCTTTGGGAAAAACTGTTTTTT. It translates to CASRRQGVVLWEKLFF.

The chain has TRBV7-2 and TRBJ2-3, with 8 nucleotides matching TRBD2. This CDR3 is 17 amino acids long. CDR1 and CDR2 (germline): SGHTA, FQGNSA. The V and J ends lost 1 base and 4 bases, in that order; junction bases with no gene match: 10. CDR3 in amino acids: CASSLGMGRGAADTQYF. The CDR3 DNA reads TGTGCCAGCAGCTTAGGGATGGGGCGGGGGGCCGCAGATACGCAGTATTTT.

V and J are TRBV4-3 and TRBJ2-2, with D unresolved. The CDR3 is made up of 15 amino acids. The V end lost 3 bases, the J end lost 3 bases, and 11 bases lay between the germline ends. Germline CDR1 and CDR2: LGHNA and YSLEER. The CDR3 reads CASSHRNSYTGELFF. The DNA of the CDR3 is TGCGCCAGCAGCCATCGGAACAGCTACACCGGGGAGCTGTTTTTT.

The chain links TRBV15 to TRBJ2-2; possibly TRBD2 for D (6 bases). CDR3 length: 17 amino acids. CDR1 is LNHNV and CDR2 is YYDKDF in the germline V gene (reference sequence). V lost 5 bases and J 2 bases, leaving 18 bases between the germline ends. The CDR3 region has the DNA TGTGCCACCAGCCCCCGGGACTCCCCGCAAAACACCGGGGAGCTGTTTTTT. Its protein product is CATSPRDSPQNTGELFF.

CDR3 region: CASSLRGGIGYTF. CDR3 sequence (DNA): TGTGCCAGCAGCTTGCGGGGGGGTATCGGCTACACCTTC. The chain combines TRBV5-6 with TRBJ1-2; D is perhaps TRBD1 (5 bases). Germline CDR1 SGHDT, CDR2 YYEEEE. The CDR3 has 13 amino acids. The germline V and J ends were trimmed by 1 base and 8 bases, with 12 bases remaining between them.

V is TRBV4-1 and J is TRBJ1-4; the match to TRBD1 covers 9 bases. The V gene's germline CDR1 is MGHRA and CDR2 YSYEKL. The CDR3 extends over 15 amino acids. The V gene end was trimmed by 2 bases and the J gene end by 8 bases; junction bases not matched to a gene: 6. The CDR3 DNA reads TGCGCCAGCAGCCAACTCGGGACAGGGCCCGAAAAACTGTTTTTT. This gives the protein CASSQLGTGPEKLFF.

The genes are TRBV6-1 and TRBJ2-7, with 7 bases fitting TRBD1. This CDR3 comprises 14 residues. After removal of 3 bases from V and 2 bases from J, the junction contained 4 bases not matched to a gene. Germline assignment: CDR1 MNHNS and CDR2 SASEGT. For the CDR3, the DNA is TGTGCCAGCAGTGACCTGACAGGGCCCTACGAGCAGTACTTC. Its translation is CASSDLTGPYEQYF.

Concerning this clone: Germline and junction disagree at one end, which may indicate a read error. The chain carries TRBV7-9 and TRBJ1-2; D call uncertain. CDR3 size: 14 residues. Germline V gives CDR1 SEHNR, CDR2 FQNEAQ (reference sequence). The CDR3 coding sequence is TGTGCCAGCAGCTTAGCGGGGAGCAACTATGGCTACTCCTTC. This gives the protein CASSLAGSNYGYSF.

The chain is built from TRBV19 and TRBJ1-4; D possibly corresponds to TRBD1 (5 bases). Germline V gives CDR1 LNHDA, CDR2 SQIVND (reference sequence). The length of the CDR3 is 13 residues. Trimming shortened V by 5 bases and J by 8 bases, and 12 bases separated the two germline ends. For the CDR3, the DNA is TGTGCCAGTAGTCCCAGGGTTGGCGAAAAACTGTTTTTT. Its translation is CASSPRVGEKLFF.

CDR3 in amino acids: CAWSSDAYEQYF. The CDR3, as DNA: TGTGCCTGGAGTTCAGATGCCTACGAGCAGTACTTC. The chain uses TRBV30 and TRBJ2-7; D remains unclear. The CDR3 loop spans 12 amino acids. Germline lookup yields CDR1 GTSNPN and CDR2 SVGIG (reference sequence). Trimming took 2 bases from V and 2 from J, leaving 7 bases between them.

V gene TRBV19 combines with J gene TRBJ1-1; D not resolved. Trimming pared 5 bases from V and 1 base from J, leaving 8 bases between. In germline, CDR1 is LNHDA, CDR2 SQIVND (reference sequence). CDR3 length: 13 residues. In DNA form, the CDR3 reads TGTGCCAGTAGTCGGCGGGAGAACACTGAAGCTTTCTTT. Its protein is CASSRRENTEAFF.

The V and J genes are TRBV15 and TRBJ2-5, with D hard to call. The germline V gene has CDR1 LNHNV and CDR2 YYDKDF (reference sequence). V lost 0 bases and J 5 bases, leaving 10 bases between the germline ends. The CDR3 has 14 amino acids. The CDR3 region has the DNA TGTGCCACCAGCAGAGATCGTTACGGGGAGACCCAGTACTTC. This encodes CATSRDRYGETQYF. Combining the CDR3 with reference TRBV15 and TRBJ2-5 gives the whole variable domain DAMVIQNPRYQVTQFGKPVTLSCSQTLNHNVMYWYQQKSSQAPKLLFHYYDKDFNNEADTPDNFQSRRPNTSFCFLDIRSPGLGDTAMYLCATSRDRYGETQYFGPGTRLLVL.

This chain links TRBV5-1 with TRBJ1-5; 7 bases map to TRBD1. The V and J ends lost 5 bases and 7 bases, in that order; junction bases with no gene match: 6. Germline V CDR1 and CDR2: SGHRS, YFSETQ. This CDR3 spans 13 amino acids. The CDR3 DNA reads TGCGCCAGCAGTATAACAGGGGTGCAGCCCCAGCATTTT. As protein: CASSITGVQPQHF.

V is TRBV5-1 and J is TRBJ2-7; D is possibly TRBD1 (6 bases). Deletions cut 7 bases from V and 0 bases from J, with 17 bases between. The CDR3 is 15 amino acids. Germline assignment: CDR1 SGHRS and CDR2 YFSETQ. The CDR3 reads CASRPYPTGSYEQYF. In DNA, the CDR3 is TGCGCCAGCCGGCCATACCCGACAGGCTCCTACGAGCAGTACTTC.

The CDR3 DNA reads as TGTGCCAGCAGCCCAACCGGGACAGGGAACTACGAGCAGTACTTC. It encodes CASSPTGTGNYEQYF. This chain uses TRBV7-3 with TRBJ2-7; 9 bases line up with TRBD1. With 5 bases clipped from V and 3 bases from J, the junction kept 8 bases outside the gene matches. The CDR3 consists of 15 residues. CDR1 SGHTA and CDR2 FQGTGA come from the germline V gene. Supplemented by reference TRBV7-3 and TRBJ2-7, the full variable domain reads GAGVSQTPSNKVTEKGKYVELRCDPISGHTALYWYRQSLGQGPEFLIYFQGTGAADDSGLPNDRFFAVRPEGSVSTLKIQRTERGDSAVYLCASSPTGTGNYEQYFGPGTRLTVT.

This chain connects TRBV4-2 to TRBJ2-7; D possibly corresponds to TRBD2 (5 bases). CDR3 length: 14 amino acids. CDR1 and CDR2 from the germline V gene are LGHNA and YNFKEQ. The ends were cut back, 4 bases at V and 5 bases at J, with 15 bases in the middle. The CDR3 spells CASSLTREVDEQYF. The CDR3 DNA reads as TGTGCCAGCAGCCTTACTAGAGAAGTCGACGAGCAGTACTTC.